A selection of T cell receptor beta chains follows, all from one sample in a study of shared clonotypes between healthy human individuals. The protocol was immunoSEQ multiplex PCR, while the TCRdb copy is restricted to in-frame clones and leaves out a portion. The table records around 1.4 million clones, about 98.5% of them present only once. Sequenced: naive CD4+ T cells sorted from blood. These receptors all come from a man aged 25 to 40 in good health. Both conserved end residues are part of each CDR3. The D gene is left open where the match is weak. For some rows the clone size is stated as once, few or many, or as a class when expanded; others skip it.

CDR3 DNA	CDR3 protein	clone size	D gene	CDR3 length	V gene	J gene
TGCGCCAGCAGCCAGCGGAGTCTGCGGGACTACGAGCAGTACTTC	CASSQRSLRDYEQYF	once	NA	15	TRBV4-1	TRBJ2-7
TGTGCCAGCAGCTTGGCCTACCAGCGGGAGAAAGGTGAGCAGTTCTTC	CASSLAYQREKGEQFF	NA	TRBD2	16	TRBV5-4	TRBJ2-1
TGTGCCAGCAGGGAGGCAACTAATGAAAAACTGTTTTTT	CASREATNEKLFF	NA	NA	13	TRBV7-9	TRBJ1-4
TGTGCCAGCAGCCAGGGACTCCCTATTTACAATGAGCAGTTCTTC	CASSQGLPIYNEQFF	NA	NA	15	TRBV14	TRBJ2-1
TGTGCCAGCAGCGTAGGCCCCTCCCCGGCCTCAGGGACCGGGGAGCTGTTTTTT	CASSVGPSPASGTGELFF	NA	NA	18	TRBV9	TRBJ2-2
TGTGCCACCAGGGTGAGCGCCACAGATACGCAGTATTTT	CATRVSATDTQYF	NA	NA	13	TRBV15	TRBJ2-3
TGCGCCAGCAGCCAAGTCGGCATCTACGAGCAGTACTTC	CASSQVGIYEQYF	NA	NA	13	TRBV4-1	TRBJ2-7
TGTGCCAGCCTATTGCGGGACAGCCCGACTAGCGAGCAGTACTTC	CASLLRDSPTSEQYF	NA	NA	15	TRBV6-1	TRBJ2-7
TGCGCCAGCACCTTCGTTGGGGGCGGCACAGATACGCAGTATTTT	CASTFVGGGTDTQYF	NA	NA	15	TRBV5-1	TRBJ2-3
TGTGCCACGGGCAGCGTGGGACTAGCGTTCTCCATACACACAGATACGCAGTATTTT	CATGSVGLAFSIHTDTQYF	NA	TRBD2	19	TRBV15	TRBJ2-3
TGTGCCAGCAGTGCGCCGATTAGCAGGGAGCAGTTCTTC	CASSAPISREQFF	NA	NA	13	TRBV6-4	TRBJ2-1
TGTGCCAGCACAGAGCAGGGCGGTGATCAGCCCCAGCATTTT	CASTEQGGDQPQHF	NA	NA	14	TRBV2	TRBJ1-5
TGTGCCAGCAGCCCCTCCGCGGAATACGAGCAGTACTTC	CASSPSAEYEQYF	once	NA	13	TRBV7-2	TRBJ2-7
TGTGCCAGTCGGGACAGGGGCTACGAGCAGTACTTC	CASRDRGYEQYF	NA	TRBD1	12	TRBV2	TRBJ2-7
TGTGCCAGCAGCTCATTAACGGGACGGTTAGGAGAAAAACTGTTTTTT	CASSSLTGRLGEKLFF	NA	NA	16	TRBV11-2	TRBJ1-4
TGCGCCAGCAGCTTGGGACCGCCCTCGAATGAGCAGTTCTTC	CASSLGPPSNEQFF	NA	NA	14	TRBV5-1	TRBJ2-1
TGTGCCAGCAGTCTCGAGCCCTATGGCTACACCTTC	CASSLEPYGYTF	NA	NA	12	TRBV28	TRBJ1-2
TGCGCCAGCAGCCGGGGGGATGCCTCCTACAATGAGCAGTTCTTC	CASSRGDASYNEQFF	NA	TRBD2	15	TRBV5-1	TRBJ2-1
TGTGCCAGCAGCTTAGAGGGAACCCCCAATGAGCAGTTCTTC	CASSLEGTPNEQFF	once	NA	14	TRBV7-9	TRBJ2-1
TGTGCCAGCTCACAAGGACAGGGTTCCACTGAAGCTTTCTTT	CASSQGQGSTEAFF	NA	TRBD1	14	TRBV18	TRBJ1-1
TGTGCCGTTGCTGGGTGGAACACTGAAGCTTTCTTT	CAVAGWNTEAFF	NA	NA	12	TRBV2	TRBJ1-1
TGCGCCAGCAGCTCCGGGACAGGCAATGAGCAGTTCTTC	CASSSGTGNEQFF	NA	TRBD1	13	TRBV5-1	TRBJ2-1
TGTGCCAGCAGTCCTCGACAGACTTCTAACACTGAAGCTTTCTTT	CASSPRQTSNTEAFF	NA	NA	15	TRBV28	TRBJ1-1
TGCGCCAGCACCCCTACTAGCGGGAGGCTTTCCTACGAGCAGTACTTC	CASTPTSGRLSYEQYF	NA	TRBD2	16	TRBV5-1	TRBJ2-7
TGCGCCAGCAGCCAGTCTAGCGGGAGTAGAGAGACCCAGTACTTC	CASSQSSGSRETQYF	NA	TRBD2	15	TRBV4-1	TRBJ2-5
TGTGCCAGCAGCTTAAGACTAGCCCCTGCGCAGTATTTT	CASSLRLAPAQYF	once	TRBD2	13	TRBV7-2	TRBJ2-3
TGTGCCAGCAACCCAGGACAGGGAGGGGTTGTTTATCAGCCCCAGCATTTT	CASNPGQGGVVYQPQHF	NA	TRBD1	17	TRBV28	TRBJ1-5
TGTGCCAGTAGTTCCGGGACGGACCGTCGTGGGCCCCAGCATTTT	CASSSGTDRRGPQHF	NA	NA	15	TRBV19	TRBJ1-5
TGCAGCGTTTGGGGGAGGGCGCAGTATTTT	CSVWGRAQYF	NA	TRBD2	10	TRBV29-1	TRBJ2-3
TGCAGCGTTTCCACAGCCAAAGAGACCCAGTACTTC	CSVSTAKETQYF	NA	NA	12	TRBV29-1	TRBJ2-5
TGTGCCAGCTCACCCCGGGACAGGCTCCAAGAGACCCAGTACTTC	CASSPRDRLQETQYF	NA	TRBD1	15	TRBV18	TRBJ2-5
TGTGCCAGCAGCTTAGGGCGGGACACCGGTGAAGCTTTCTTT	CASSLGRDTGEAFF	NA	NA	14	TRBV7-9	TRBJ1-1
TGTGCAAGTCGCTTAATGGCCTGCACCTACGAGCAGTACTTC	CASRLMACTYEQYF	once	NA	14	TRBV12-2	TRBJ2-7
TGTGCCAGTAGTATAAGACAGGGGGCCCGGATCTATGGCTACACCTTC	CASSIRQGARIYGYTF	NA	TRBD1	16	TRBV19	TRBJ1-2
TGCGCCAGCAGCCACGGGACAGGGAGGGAGACCCAGTACTTC	CASSHGTGRETQYF	NA	TRBD1	14	TRBV5-1	TRBJ2-5
TGCAGCGTTGATACACTTAACTATGGCTACACCTTC	CSVDTLNYGYTF	NA	NA	12	TRBV29-1	TRBJ1-2
TGTGCCAGCAGCCCTACCGGGACCGCTAGCGAGCAGTACTTC	CASSPTGTASEQYF	NA	NA	14	TRBV6-1	TRBJ2-7
TGTGCCAGTAGTATGACTAGCGGGAGGGCCTTAGATACGCAGTATTTT	CASSMTSGRALDTQYF	NA	TRBD2	16	TRBV19	TRBJ2-3
TGCGCCAGCAGCTTGGGGAGCGCCTTGCAGGGCTACGAGCAGTACTTC	CASSLGSALQGYEQYF	once	NA	16	TRBV5-1	TRBJ2-7
TGCAGCGAAGCACAGACTAGCACAGATACGCAGTATTTT	CSEAQTSTDTQYF	NA	NA	13	TRBV29-1	TRBJ2-3
TGCGCCAGCAGCCCCTTCGGACTTAGCGAGCAGTACTTC	CASSPFGLSEQYF	NA	NA	13	TRBV4-1	TRBJ2-7
TGCGCCAGCAGCATGCCCGGGACTAGCGGGAGGGGGAGCTCCTACAATGAGCAGTTCTTC	CASSMPGTSGRGSSYNEQFF	NA	TRBD2	20	TRBV5-1	TRBJ2-1
TGTGCCAGCTCACTGTATTCTGGAAACACCATATATTTT	CASSLYSGNTIYF	NA	NA	13	TRBV18	TRBJ1-3
TGCGCCAGCAGTGAGTCGATTAGACTCTACGAGCAGTACTTC	CASSESIRLYEQYF	NA	NA	14	TRBV10-2	TRBJ2-7
TGTGCCAGCAGCTTGATAAATCAGCCCCAGCATTTT	CASSLINQPQHF	NA	NA	12	TRBV5-5	TRBJ1-5
TGCAGCGTTGAACGGCGGGGCTCCTACAATGAGCAGTTCTTC	CSVERRGSYNEQFF	NA	NA	14	TRBV29-1	TRBJ2-1
TGCGCCAGCACCGGACTAGCGGGAGGAGGTGAGCAGTTCTTC	CASTGLAGGGEQFF	NA	TRBD2	14	TRBV10-1	TRBJ2-1
TGTGCCAGCAGCGTAGGGGACAGGGGTTGGAATGAGCAGTTCTTC	CASSVGDRGWNEQFF	NA	TRBD1	15	TRBV9	TRBJ2-1
TGTGCCACCAGCAGAGTTCACGGGGTGAGCTCCTACAATGAGCAGTTCTTC	CATSRVHGVSSYNEQFF	NA	NA	17	TRBV15	TRBJ2-1
TGTGCCTGGAGCGAAGCAGGGGGCCCCTACAATGAGCAGTTCTTC	CAWSEAGGPYNEQFF	once	TRBD1	15	TRBV30	TRBJ2-1
TGCGCCAGCAGCATTACCAGGTACCAAGAGACCCAGTACTTC	CASSITRYQETQYF	NA	NA	14	TRBV10-2	TRBJ2-5
TGTGCCAGCAGTTTCTTGTTCAAGACAGGGTATGAGCAGTTCTTC	CASSFLFKTGYEQFF	NA	TRBD1	15	TRBV27	TRBJ2-1
TGTGCCAGCAGGGCAAGGACTAGCGGGACCTACGAGCAGTACTTC	CASRARTSGTYEQYF	NA	TRBD2	15	TRBV27	TRBJ2-7
TGTGCCAGTGCCGGTGACACCGGGGAGCTGTTTTTT	CASAGDTGELFF	NA	NA	12	TRBV2	TRBJ2-2
TGTGCCAGCAGCCCCCGACTAGCGGGCTACAATGAGCAGTTCTTC	CASSPRLAGYNEQFF	NA	TRBD2	15	TRBV13	TRBJ2-1